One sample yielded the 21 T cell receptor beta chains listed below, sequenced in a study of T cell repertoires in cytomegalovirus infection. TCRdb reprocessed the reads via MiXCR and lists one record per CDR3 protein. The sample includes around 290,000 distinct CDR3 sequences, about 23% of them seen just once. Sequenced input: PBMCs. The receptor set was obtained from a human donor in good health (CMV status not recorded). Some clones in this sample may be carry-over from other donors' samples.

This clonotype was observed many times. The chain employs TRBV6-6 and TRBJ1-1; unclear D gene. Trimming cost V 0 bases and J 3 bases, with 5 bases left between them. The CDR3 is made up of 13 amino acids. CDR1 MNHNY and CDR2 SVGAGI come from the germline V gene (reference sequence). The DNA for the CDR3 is TGTGCCAGCAGTTACTCGAAGTACACTGAAGCTTTCTTT. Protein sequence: CASSYSKYTEAFF.

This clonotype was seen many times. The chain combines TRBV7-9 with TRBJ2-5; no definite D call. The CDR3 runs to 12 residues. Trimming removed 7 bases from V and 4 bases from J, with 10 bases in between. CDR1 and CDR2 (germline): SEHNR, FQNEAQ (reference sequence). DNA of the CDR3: TGTGCCAGCACCCTGATACGAGAGACCCAGTACTTC. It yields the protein CASTLIRETQYF.

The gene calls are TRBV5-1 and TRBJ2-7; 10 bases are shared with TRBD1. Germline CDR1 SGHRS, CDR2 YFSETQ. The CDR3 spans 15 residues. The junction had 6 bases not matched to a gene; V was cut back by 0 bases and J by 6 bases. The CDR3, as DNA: TGCGCCAGCAGCTTGGACGGGACAGGGGTCCGCGAGCAGTACTTC. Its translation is CASSLDGTGVREQYF. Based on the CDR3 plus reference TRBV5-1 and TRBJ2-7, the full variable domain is KAGVTQTPRYLIKTRGQQVTLSCSPISGHRSVSWYQQTPGQGLQFLFEYFSETQRNKGNFPGRFSGRQFSNSRSEMNVSTLELGDSALYLCASSLDGTGVREQYFGPGTRLTVT.

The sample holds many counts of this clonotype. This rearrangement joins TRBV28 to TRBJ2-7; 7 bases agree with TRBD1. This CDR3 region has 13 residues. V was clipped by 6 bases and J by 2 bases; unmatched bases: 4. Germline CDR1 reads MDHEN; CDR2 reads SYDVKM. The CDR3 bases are TGTGCCAGCAGGTCACAGGGGACCTACGAGCAGTACTTC. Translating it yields CASRSQGTYEQYF.

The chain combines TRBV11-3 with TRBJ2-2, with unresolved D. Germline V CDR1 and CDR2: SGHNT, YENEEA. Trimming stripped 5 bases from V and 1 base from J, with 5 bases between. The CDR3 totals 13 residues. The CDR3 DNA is TGTGCCAGCAGCAAGCGGAACACCGGGGAGCTGTTTTTT. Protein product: CASSKRNTGELFF.

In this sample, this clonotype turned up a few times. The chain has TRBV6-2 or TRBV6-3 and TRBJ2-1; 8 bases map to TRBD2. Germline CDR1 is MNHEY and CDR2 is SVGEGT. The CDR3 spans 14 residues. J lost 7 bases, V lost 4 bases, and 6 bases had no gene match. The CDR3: CASSSSGGLNEQFF. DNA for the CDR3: TGTGCCAGCAGTTCGTCGGGGGGGCTGAATGAGCAGTTCTTC.

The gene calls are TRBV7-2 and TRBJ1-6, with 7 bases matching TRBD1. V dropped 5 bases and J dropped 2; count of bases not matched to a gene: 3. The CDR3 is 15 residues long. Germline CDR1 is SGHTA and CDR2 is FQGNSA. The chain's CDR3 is CASSDRVTYNSPLHF. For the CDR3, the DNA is TGTGCCAGCAGCGACAGGGTGACCTATAATTCACCCCTCCACTTT.

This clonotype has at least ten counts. CDR3 coding DNA: TGTGCCAGCAGCGCGAACTCGGATGAGCAGTTCTTC. It codes for CASSANSDEQFF. The chain has TRBV11-3 and TRBJ2-1; the D is unclear. The CDR3 is 12 amino acids. The germline gives CDR1 SGHNT, CDR2 YENEEA. V lost 5 bases, J lost 8 bases, and 10 bases lay in between.

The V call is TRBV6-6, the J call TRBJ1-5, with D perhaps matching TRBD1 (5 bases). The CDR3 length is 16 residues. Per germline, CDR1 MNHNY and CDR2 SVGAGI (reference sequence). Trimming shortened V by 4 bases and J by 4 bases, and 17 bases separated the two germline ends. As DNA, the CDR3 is TGTGCCAGCAGTTGGGACGGTCAGGGATCAAATCAGCCCCAGCATTTT. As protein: CASSWDGQGSNQPQHF.

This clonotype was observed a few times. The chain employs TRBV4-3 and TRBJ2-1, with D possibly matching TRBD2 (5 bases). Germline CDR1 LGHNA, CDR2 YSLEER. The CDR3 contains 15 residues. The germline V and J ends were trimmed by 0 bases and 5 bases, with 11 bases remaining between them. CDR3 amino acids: CASSQDLEGHNEQFF. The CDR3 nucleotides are TGCGCCAGCAGCCAAGATCTCGAGGGTCACAATGAGCAGTTCTTC.

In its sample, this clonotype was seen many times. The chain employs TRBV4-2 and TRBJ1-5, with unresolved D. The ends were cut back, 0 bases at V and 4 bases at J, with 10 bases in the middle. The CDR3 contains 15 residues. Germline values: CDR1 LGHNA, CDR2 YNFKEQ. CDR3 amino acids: CASSQDDGINQPQHF. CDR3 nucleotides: TGTGCCAGCAGCCAAGATGACGGAATTAATCAGCCCCAGCATTTT.

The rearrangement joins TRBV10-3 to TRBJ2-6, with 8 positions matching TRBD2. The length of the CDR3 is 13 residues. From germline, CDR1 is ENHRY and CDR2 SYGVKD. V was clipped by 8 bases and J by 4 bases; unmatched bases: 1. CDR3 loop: CAIPGGGANVLTF. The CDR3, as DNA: TGTGCCATCCCGGGGGGGGGGGCCAACGTCCTGACTTTC.

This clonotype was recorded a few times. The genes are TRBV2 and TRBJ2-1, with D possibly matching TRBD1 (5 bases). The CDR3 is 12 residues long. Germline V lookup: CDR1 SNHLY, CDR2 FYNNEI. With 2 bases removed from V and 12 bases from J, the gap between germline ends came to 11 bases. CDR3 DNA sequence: TGTGCCAGCAGTGAAACTAAGGGGTTGCAGTTCTTC. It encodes CASSETKGLQFF.

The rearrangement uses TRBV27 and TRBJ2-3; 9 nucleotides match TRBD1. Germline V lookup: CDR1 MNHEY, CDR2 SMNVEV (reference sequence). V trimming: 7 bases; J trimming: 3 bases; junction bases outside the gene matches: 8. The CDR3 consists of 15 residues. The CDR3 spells CASTPWDRVTDTQYF. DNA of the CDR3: TGTGCCAGCACCCCCTGGGACAGGGTGACAGATACGCAGTATTTT.

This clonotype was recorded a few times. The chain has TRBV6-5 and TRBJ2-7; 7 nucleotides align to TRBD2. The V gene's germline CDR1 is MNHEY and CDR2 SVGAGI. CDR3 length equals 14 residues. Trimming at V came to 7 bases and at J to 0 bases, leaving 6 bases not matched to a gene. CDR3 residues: CASTAAGLSYEQYF. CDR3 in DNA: TGTGCCAGCACCGCAGCGGGACTCTCCTACGAGCAGTACTTC.

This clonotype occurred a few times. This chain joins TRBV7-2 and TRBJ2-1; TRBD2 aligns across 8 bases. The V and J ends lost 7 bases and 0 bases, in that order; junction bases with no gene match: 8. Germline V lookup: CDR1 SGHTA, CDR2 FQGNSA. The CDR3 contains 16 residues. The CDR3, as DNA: TGTGCCAGCAACCGGGGGGGCCGAAGCTCCTACAATGAGCAGTTCTTC. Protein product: CASNRGGRSSYNEQFF.

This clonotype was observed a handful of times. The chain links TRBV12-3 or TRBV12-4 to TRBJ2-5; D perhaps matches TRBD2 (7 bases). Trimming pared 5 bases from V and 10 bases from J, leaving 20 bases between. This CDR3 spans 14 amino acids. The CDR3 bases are TGTGCCAGCAGTCCACGAGGGGGGGACTCAAACCAGTACTTC. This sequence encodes CASSPRGGDSNQYF.

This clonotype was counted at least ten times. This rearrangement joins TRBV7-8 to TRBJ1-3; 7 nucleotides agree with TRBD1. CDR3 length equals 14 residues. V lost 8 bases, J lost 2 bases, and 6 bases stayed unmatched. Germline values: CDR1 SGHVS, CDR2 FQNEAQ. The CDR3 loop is CASDPTGTGNTIYF. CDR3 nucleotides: TGTGCCAGCGACCCGACAGGGACTGGAAACACCATATATTTT.

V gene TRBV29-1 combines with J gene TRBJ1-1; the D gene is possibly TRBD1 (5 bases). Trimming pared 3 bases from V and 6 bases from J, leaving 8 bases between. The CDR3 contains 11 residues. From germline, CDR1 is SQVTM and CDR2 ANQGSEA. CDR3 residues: CSVDIGAEAFF. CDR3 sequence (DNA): TGCAGCGTTGATATAGGGGCTGAAGCTTTCTTT.

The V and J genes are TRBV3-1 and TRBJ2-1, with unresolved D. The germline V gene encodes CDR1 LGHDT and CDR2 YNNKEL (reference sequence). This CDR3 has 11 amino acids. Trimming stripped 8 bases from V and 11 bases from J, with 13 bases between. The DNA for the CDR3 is TGTGCCAGCCAGAATCACGACCAGCAGTTCTTC. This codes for CASQNHDQQFF.

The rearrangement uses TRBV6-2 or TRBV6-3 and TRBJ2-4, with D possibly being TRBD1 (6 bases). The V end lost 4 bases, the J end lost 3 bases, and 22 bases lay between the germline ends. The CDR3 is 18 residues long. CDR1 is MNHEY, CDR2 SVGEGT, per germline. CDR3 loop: CASSSTSQGPRGKNIQYF. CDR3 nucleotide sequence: TGTGCCAGCAGTTCGACGTCCCAGGGGCCGAGGGGCAAAAACATTCAGTACTTC.